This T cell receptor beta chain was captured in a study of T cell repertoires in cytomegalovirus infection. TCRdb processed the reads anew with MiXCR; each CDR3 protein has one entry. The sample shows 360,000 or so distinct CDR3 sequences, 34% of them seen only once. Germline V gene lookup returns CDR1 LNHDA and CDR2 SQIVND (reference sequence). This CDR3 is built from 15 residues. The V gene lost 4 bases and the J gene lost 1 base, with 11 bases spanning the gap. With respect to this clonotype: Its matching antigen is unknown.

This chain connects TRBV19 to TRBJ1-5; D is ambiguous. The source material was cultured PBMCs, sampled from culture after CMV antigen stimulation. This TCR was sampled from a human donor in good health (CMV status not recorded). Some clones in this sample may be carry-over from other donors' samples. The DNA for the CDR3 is TGTGCCAGTAGTACCACCTACAAGAGCAATCAGCCCCAGCATTTT. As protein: CASSTTYKSNQPQHF.